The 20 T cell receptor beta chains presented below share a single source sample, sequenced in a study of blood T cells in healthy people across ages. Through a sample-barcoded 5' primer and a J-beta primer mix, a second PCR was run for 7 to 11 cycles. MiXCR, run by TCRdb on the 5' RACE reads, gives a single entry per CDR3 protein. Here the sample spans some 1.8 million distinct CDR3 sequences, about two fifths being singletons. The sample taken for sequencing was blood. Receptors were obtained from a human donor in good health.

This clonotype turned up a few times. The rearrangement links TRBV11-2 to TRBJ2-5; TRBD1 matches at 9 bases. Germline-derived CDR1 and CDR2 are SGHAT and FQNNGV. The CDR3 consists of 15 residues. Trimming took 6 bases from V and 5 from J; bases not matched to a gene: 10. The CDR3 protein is CASSLTGGMRETQYF. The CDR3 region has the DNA TGTGCCAGCAGTCTAACAGGGGGCATGAGGGAGACCCAGTACTTC.

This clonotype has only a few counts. CDR3 amino acids: CASSYGCRGGYEQYF. CDR3 in DNA: TGTGCCAGCAGTTACGGTTGCAGGGGAGGCTACGAGCAGTACTTC. The V and J genes are TRBV6-2 or TRBV6-3 and TRBJ2-7; D may match TRBD1 or TRBD2 (6 bases each). Germline lookup yields CDR1 MNHEY and CDR2 SVGEGT. Trimming took 2 bases from V and 3 from J, leaving 14 bases between them. The CDR3 consists of 15 residues.

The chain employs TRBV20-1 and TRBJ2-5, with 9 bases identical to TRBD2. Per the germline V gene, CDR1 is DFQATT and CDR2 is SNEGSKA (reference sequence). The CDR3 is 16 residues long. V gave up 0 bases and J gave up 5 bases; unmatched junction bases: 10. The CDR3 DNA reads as TGCAGTGCTAGAGATAGGTGGCGGGGGGGCCGGGAGACCCAGTACTTC. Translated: CSARDRWRGGRETQYF.

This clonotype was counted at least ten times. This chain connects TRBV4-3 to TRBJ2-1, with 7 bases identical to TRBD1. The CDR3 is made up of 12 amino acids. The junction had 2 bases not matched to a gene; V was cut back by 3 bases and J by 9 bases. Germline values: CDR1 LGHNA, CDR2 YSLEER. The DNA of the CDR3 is TGCGCCAGCAGCCATGCAGGGGGTGAGCAGTTCTTC. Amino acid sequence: CASSHAGGEQFF.

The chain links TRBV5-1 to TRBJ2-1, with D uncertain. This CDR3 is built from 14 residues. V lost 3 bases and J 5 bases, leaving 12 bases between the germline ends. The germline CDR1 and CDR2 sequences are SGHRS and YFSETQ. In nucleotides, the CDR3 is TGCGCCAGCAGCTACCAGAGCGCCGACAATGAGCAGTTCTTC. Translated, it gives CASSYQSADNEQFF. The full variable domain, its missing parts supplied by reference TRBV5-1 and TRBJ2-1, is KAGVTQTPRYLIKTRGQQVTLSCSPISGHRSVSWYQQTPGQGLQFLFEYFSETQRNKGNFPGRFSGRQFSNSRSEMNVSTLELGDSALYLCASSYQSADNEQFFGPGTRLTVL.

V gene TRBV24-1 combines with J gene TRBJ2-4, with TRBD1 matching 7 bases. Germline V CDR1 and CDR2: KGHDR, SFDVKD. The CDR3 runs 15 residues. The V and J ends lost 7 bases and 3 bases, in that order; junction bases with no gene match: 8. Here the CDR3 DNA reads TGTGCCACCAGGGGAACAGGGGAAGGCAAAAACATTCAGTACTTC. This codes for CATRGTGEGKNIQYF.

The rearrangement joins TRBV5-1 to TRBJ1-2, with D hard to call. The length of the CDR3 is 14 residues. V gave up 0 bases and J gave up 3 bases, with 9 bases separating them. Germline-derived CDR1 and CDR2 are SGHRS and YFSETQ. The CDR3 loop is CASSLDQVDYGYTF. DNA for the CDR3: TGCGCCAGCAGCTTGGACCAGGTGGACTATGGCTACACCTTC.

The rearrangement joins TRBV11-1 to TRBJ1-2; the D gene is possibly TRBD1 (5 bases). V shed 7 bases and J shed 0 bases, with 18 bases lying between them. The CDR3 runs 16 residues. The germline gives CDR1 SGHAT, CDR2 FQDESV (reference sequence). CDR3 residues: CASTPHPGRANYGYTF. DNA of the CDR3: TGTGCCAGCACCCCTCACCCGGGGCGAGCTAACTATGGCTACACCTTC.

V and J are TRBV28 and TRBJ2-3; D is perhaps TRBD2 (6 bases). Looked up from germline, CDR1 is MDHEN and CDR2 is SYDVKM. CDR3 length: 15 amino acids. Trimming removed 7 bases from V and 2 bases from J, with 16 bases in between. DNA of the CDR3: TGTGCCAGCAACCGAGGAGGGCAGACCACAGATACGCAGTATTTT. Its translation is CASNRGGQTTDTQYF.

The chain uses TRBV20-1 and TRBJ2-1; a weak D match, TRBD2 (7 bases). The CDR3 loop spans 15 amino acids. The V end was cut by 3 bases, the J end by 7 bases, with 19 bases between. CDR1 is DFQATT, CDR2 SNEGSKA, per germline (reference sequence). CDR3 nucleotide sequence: TGCAGTGCTAGTGGGGGGGCAGGGGTCCGGAATGAGCAGTTCTTC. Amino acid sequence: CSASGGAGVRNEQFF.

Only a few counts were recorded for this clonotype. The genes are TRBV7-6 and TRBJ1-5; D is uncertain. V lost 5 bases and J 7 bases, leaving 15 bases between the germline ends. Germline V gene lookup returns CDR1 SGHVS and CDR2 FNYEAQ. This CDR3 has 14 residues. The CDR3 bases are TGTGCCAGCAGCCCTCTCGGGCTTACGCAGCCCCAGCATTTT. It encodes CASSPLGLTQPQHF.

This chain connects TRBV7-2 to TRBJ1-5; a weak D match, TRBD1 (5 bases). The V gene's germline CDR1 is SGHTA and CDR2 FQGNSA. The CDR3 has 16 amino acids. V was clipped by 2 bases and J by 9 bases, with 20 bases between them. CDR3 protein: CASSLLLGQGTRPQHF. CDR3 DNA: TGTGCCAGCAGCTTACTTTTGGGGCAGGGTACGAGGCCCCAGCATTTT.

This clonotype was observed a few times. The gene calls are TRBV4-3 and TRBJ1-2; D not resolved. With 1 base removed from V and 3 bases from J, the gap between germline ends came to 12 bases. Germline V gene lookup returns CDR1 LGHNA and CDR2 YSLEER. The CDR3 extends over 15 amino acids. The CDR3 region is CASSQVVRDYYGYTF. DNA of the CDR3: TGCGCCAGCAGCCAAGTGGTGAGGGATTACTATGGCTACACCTTC.

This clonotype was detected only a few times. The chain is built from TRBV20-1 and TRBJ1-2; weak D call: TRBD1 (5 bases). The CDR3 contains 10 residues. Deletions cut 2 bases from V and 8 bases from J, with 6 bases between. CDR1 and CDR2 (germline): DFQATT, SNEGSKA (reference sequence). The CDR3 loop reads CSARPGGYTF. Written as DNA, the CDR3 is TGCAGTGCTAGACCAGGGGGCTACACCTTC.

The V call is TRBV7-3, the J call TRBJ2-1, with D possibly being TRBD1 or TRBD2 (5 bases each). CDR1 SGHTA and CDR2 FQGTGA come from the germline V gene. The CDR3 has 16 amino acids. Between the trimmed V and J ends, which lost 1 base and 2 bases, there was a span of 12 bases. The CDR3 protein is CASSLNSGPTYNEQFF. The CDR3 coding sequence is TGTGCCAGCAGCTTAAATTCGGGACCAACCTACAATGAGCAGTTCTTC.

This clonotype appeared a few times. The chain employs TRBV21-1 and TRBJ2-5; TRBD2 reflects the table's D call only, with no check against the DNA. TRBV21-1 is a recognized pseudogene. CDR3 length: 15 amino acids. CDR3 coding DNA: TGTGCCAGCAGCAAAGGATGTCGGGATGGGGAGACCCAGTACTTC. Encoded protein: CASSKGCRDGETQYF.

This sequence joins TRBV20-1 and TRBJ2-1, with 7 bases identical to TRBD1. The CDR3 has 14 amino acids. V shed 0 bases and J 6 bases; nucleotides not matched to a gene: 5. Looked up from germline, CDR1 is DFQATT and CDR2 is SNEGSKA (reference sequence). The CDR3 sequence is CSAREPTGVNEQFF. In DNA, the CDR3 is TGCAGTGCTAGAGAACCTACAGGGGTCAATGAGCAGTTCTTC.

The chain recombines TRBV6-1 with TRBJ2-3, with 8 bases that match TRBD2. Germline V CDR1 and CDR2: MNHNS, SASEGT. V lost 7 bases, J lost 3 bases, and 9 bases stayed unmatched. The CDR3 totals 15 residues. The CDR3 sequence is CASTLLAEGTDTQYF. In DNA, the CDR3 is TGTGCCAGCACCTTACTAGCGGAGGGGACAGATACGCAGTATTTT.

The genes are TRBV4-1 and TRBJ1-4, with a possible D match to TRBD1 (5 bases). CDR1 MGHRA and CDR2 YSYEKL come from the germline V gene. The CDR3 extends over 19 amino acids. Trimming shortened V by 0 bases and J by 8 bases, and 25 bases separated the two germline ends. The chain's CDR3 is CASSQDRGRDPTPGEKLFF. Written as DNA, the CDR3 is TGCGCCAGCAGCCAAGATCGGGGCCGCGACCCCACTCCAGGGGAAAAACTGTTTTTT.

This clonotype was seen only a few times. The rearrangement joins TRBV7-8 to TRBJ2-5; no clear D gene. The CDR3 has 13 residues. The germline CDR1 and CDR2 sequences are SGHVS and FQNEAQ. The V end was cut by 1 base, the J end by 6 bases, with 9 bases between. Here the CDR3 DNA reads TGTGCCAGCAGCTTAGGCGCGGAAAAGACCCAGTACTTC. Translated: CASSLGAEKTQYF.